Shown below are 4 T cell receptor beta chains from a single sample sequenced in a study of blood T cell repertoires in COVID-19 (dated by TCRdb to the early 2020s). Library preparation was by the immunoSEQ multiplex PCR assay. This immuneACCESS table, as held by TCRdb, lists in-frame sequences with V and J called but not all clones. Of the missing ones, under half trace to an unresolved V gene in checked studies; the others have no known cause. In all, the sample holds about 15,000 clones, and 76% of those were seen once. The top ten constitute 25% to 35% of the sample. The sample comprised peripheral blood. The origin of the receptors is a man in his 70s with active or convalescent COVID-19.

This chain joins TRBV4-2 and TRBJ2-3; 8 bases are a match to TRBD2. V dropped 4 bases and J dropped 4; count of bases not matched to a gene: 4. In germline, CDR1 is LGHNA, CDR2 YNFKEQ. The CDR3 length is 14 residues. CDR3 nucleotides: TGTGCCAGCAGCCCGGGGGGGATTGCAGATACGCAGTATTTT. This encodes CASSPGGIADTQYF.

This clone occurred a few times. Within the sample, other DNA sequences also encode this same CDR3. The chain has TRBV6-5 and TRBJ1-1; D may be TRBD1 (5 bases). The V end lost 5 bases, the J end lost 0 bases, and 10 bases lay between the germline ends. This CDR3 is 14 amino acids long. Per the germline V gene, CDR1 is MNHEY and CDR2 is SVGAGI. The CDR3 DNA sequence: TGTGCCAGCAGTCAACGACAGCTGAACACTGAAGCTTTCTTT. Translating gives CASSQRQLNTEAFF.

This clone was detected only once. The chain is built from TRBV6-5 and TRBJ2-1; a possible D gene is TRBD1 (6 bases). CDR1 is MNHEY and CDR2 is SVGAGI in the germline V gene. V dropped 6 bases and J dropped 8 bases, with 14 bases sitting between them. CDR3 size: 13 residues. The CDR3 protein is CASSRGFGDEQFF. The CDR3, as DNA: TGTGCCAGCAGCAGGGGTTTCGGAGATGAGCAGTTCTTC.

This sequence joins TRBV7-2 and TRBJ1-2, with D possibly matching TRBD1 (5 bases). V shed 6 bases and J shed 0 bases, with 11 bases lying between them. Germline-derived CDR1 and CDR2 are SGHTA and FQGNSA. This CDR3 spans 14 amino acids. CDR3 in DNA: TGTGCCAGCAGGCCCAGGGCTGCTAACTATGGCTACACCTTC. Amino acids: CASRPRAANYGYTF.